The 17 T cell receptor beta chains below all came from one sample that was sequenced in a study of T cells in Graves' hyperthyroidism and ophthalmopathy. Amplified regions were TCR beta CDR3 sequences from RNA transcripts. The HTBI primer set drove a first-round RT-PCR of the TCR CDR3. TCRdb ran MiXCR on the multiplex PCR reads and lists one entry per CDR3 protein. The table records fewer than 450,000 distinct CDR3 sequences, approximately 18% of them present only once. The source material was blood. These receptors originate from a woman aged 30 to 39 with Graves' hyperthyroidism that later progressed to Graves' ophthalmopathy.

The CDR3 bases are TGTGCCTGGAGTAGGAGTGGCAATCAGCCCCAGCATTTT. Protein sequence: CAWSRSGNQPQHF. The chain carries TRBV30 and TRBJ1-5; D not certain. Deletions cut 2 bases from V and 2 bases from J, with 7 bases between. This CDR3 is 13 amino acids long. Germline assignment: CDR1 GTSNPN and CDR2 SVGIG (reference sequence).

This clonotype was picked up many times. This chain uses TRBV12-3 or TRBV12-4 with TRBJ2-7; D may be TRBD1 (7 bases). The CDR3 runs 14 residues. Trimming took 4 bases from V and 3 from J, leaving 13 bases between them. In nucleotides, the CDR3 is TGTGCCAGCAGTTGGAGGGGGCAGGGCTACGAGCAGTACTTC. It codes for CASSWRGQGYEQYF.

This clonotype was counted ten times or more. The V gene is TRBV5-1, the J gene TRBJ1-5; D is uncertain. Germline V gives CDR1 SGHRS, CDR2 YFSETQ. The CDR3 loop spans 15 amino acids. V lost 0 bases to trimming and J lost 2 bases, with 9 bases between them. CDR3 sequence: CASSLGESGNQPQHF. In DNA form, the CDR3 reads TGCGCCAGCAGCTTGGGGGAGTCGGGCAATCAGCCCCAGCATTTT.

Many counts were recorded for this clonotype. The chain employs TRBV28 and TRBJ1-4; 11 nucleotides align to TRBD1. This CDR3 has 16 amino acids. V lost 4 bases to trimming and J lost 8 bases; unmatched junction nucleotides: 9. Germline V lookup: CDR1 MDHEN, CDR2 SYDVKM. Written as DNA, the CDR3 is TGTGCCAGCAGTTCCCGGACAGGGGGCATGATGGAAAAACTGTTTTTT. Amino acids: CASSSRTGGMMEKLFF.

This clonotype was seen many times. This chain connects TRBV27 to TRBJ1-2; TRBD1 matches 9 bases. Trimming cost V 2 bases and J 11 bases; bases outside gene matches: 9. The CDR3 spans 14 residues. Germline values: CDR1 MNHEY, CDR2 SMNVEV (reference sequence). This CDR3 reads CASSLAGTGQAYTF. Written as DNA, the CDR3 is TGTGCCAGCAGTTTAGCCGGGACAGGGCAAGCGTACACCTTC.

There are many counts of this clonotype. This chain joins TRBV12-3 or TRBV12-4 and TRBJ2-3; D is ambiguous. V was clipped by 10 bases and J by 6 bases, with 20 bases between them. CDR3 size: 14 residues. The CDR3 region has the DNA TGTGCCACCACACCACGCCTGGGAAGCGATACGCAGTATTTT. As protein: CATTPRLGSDTQYF.

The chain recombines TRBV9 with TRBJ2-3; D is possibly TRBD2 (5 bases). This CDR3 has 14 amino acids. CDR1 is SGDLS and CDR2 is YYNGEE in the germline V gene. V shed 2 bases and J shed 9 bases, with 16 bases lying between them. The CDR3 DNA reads TGTGCCAGCAGCGTTGATCTCACTAGGATCACGCAGTATTTT. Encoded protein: CASSVDLTRITQYF. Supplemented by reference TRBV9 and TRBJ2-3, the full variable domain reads DSGVTQTPKHLITATGQRVTLRCSPRSGDLSVYWYQQSLDQGLQFLIQYYNGEERAKGNILERFSAQQFPDLHSELNLSSLELGDSALYFCASSVDLTRITQYFGPGTRLTVL.

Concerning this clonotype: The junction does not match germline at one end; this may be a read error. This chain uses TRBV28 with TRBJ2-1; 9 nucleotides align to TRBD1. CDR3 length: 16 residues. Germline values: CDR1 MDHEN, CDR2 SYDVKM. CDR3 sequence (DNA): TGTGCCGGCAGTCCACAGGGGGCTTCAGGACCGGGTGAGCAGTTCTTC. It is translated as CAGSPQGASGPGEQFF.

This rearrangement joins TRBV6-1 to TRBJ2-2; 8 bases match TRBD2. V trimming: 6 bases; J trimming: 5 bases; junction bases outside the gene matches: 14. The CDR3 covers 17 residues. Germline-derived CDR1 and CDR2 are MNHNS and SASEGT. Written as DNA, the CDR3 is TGTGCCAGCAGCCAAGAACGAGCGGGAGTTGGGACCGGGGAGCTGTTTTTT. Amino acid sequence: CASSQERAGVGTGELFF.

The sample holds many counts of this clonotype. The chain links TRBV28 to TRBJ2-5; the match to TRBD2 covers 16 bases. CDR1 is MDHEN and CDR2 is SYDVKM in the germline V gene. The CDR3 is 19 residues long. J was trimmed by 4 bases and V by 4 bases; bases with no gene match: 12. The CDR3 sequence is CASSSPWGLAGGPGETQYF. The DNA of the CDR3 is TGTGCCAGCAGTTCCCCGTGGGGACTAGCGGGAGGGCCCGGAGAGACCCAGTACTTC.

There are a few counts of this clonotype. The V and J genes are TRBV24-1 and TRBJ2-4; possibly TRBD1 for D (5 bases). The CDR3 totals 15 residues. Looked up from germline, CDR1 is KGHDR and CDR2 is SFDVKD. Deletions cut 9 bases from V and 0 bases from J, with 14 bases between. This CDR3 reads CATGQGGEAKNIQYF. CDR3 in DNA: TGTGCCACCGGTCAGGGCGGAGAAGCCAAAAACATTCAGTACTTC.

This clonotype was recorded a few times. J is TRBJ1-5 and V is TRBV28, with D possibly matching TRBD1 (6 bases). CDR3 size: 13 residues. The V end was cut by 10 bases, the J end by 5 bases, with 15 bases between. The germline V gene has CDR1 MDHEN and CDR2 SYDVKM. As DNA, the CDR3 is TGTGCCAACGCCCCAGGGGTAGATCAGCCCCAGCATTTT. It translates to CANAPGVDQPQHF.

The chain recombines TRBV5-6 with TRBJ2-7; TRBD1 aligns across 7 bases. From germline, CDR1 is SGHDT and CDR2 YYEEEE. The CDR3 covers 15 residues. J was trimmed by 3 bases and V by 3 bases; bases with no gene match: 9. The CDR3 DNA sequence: TGTGCCAGCAGCTCGATAACCACAGGGGACTACGAGCAGTACTTC. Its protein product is CASSSITTGDYEQYF.

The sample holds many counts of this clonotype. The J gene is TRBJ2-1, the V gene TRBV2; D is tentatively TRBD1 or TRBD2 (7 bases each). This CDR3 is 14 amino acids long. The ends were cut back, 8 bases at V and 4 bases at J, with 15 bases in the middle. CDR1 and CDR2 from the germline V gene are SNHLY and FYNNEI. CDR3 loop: CASVGGTAYNEQFF. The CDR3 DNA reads TGTGCCAGCGTCGGGGGGACAGCTTACAATGAGCAGTTCTTC.

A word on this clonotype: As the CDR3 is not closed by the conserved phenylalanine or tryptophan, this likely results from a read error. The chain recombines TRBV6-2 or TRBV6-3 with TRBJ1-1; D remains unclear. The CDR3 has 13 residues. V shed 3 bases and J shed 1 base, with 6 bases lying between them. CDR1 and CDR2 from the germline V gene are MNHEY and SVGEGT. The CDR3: CASSYPGNTEAFV. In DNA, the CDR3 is TGTGCCAGCAGTTATCCGGGGAACACTGAAGCTTTCGTT.

CDR3 sequence (DNA): TGTGCCAGCAGCTTAGCGTTCCAGGGGGCAGGAAACACCATATATTTT. Its translation: CASSLAFQGAGNTIYF. The V gene is TRBV7-8, the J gene TRBJ1-3; TRBD1 aligns across 8 bases. The germline gives CDR1 SGHVS, CDR2 FQNEAQ. V shed 0 bases, J shed 4 bases, and the junction held 5 bases outside the gene matches. CDR3 length equals 16 residues.

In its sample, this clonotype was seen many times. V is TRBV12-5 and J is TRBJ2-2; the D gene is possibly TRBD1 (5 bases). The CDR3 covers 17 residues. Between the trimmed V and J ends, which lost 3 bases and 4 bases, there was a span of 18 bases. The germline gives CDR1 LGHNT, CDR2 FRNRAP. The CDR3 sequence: CASGLVNGQGFTGELFF. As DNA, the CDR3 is TGTGCTAGTGGTTTAGTCAATGGGCAGGGTTTCACCGGGGAGCTGTTTTTT. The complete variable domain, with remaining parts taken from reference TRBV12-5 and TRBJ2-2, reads DARVTQTPRHKVTEMGQEVTMRCQPILGHNTVFWYRQTMMQGLELLAYFRNRAPLDDSGMPKDRFSAEMPDATLATLKIQPSEPRDSAVYFCASGLVNGQGFTGELFFGEGSRLTVL.